A single sample is the source of the 29 T cell receptor beta chains below, sequenced in a study of blood T cell repertoires in COVID-19. The assay was immunoSEQ multiplex PCR, and TCRdb's table has in-frame clones only and misses some. This table has approximately 50,000 clones, more than 80% appearing once. Sequencing was done on a sample of peripheral blood. These receptors originate from a man between 60 and 70 years old with acute or convalescent COVID-19.

V and J are TRBV5-1 and TRBJ2-2, with 10 positions matching TRBD1. The CDR3 is 17 amino acids. The V and J ends lost 4 bases and 1 base, in that order; junction bases with no gene match: 7. The germline CDR1 and CDR2 sequences are SGHRS and YFSETQ. The CDR3 DNA reads as TGCGCCAGCAGCCCGATCCGGGACAGGGGGAACACCGGGGAGCTGTTTTTT. It codes for CASSPIRDRGNTGELFF.

The V call is TRBV29-1, the J call TRBJ2-1, with 7 bases matching TRBD2. CDR1 SQVTM and CDR2 ANQGSEA come from the germline V gene. V trimming: 2 bases; J trimming: 7 bases; junction bases outside the gene matches: 14. The CDR3 totals 16 residues. The CDR3 loop is CSVERGRVRSTNEQFF. CDR3 coding DNA: TGCAGCGTTGAAAGAGGGAGGGTACGCAGTACGAATGAGCAGTTCTTC.

J is TRBJ1-5 and V is TRBV28; perhaps TRBD1 as D (5 bases). V shed 6 bases and J shed 2 bases, with 17 bases lying between them. The germline V gene has CDR1 MDHEN and CDR2 SYDVKM. This CDR3 contains 16 residues. The CDR3 nucleotides read TGTGCCAGCAGCCCCATCAGCAGGGCAGGCAATCAGCCCCAGCATTTT. This gives the protein CASSPISRAGNQPQHF.

The chain couples TRBV30 to TRBJ1-5, with D maybe TRBD1 (5 bases). Trimming left V 3 bases short and J 6 bases short, with 12 bases between. Germline CDR1 and CDR2: GTSNPN and SVGIG (reference sequence). CDR3 length equals 13 residues. CDR3 region: CAWSRGEGQPQHF. CDR3 DNA: TGTGCCTGGAGCCGGGGGGAAGGTCAGCCCCAGCATTTT.

V usage is TRBV28 and J usage is TRBJ2-7, with 14 bases lining up with TRBD2. The CDR3 has 17 amino acids. From germline, CDR1 is MDHEN and CDR2 SYDVKM. The junction had 14 bases not matched to a gene; V was cut back by 6 bases and J by 7 bases. The CDR3 nucleotides read TGTGCCAGCAGCACAGTAGTGGGACTAGCGGGAGTAGGTGAGCAGTACTTC. It is translated as CASSTVVGLAGVGEQYF.

The CDR3 DNA reads as TGCGCCAGCAGCCCCGCGCGGCCTACCGATACGCAGTATTTT. It specifies CASSPARPTDTQYF. The chain is built from TRBV5-1 and TRBJ2-3, with no clear D. The CDR3 runs to 14 residues. Germline-derived CDR1 and CDR2 are SGHRS and YFSETQ. Trimming cost V 4 bases and J 6 bases, with 15 bases left between them.

V is TRBV5-1 and J is TRBJ2-7; 9 nucleotides match TRBD1. Germline V gene sequence: CDR1 SGHRS, CDR2 YFSETQ. This CDR3 spans 16 amino acids. J was trimmed by 2 bases and V by 0 bases; bases with no gene match: 6. In DNA form, the CDR3 reads TGCGCCAGCAGCTTGGAACCGGGACAGGGAGCCTACGAGCAGTACTTC. It specifies CASSLEPGQGAYEQYF.

The V call is TRBV2, the J call TRBJ2-2, with 16 positions matching TRBD2. CDR1 and CDR2 from the germline V gene are SNHLY and FYNNEI. Trimming at V came to 5 bases and at J to 4 bases, leaving 4 bases not matched to a gene. This CDR3 region has 17 residues. CDR3 in DNA: TGTGCCAGCAGTCCGGGACTAGCGGGAGGGGGCACCGGGGAGCTGTTTTTT. Translating it yields CASSPGLAGGGTGELFF.

The chain is built from TRBV4-1 and TRBJ2-3; maybe TRBD2 (6 bases). The germline V gene encodes CDR1 MGHRA and CDR2 YSYEKL. The CDR3 extends over 17 amino acids. The V end lost 0 bases, the J end lost 2 bases, and 15 bases lay between the germline ends. The CDR3 is CASSQDAGSAFTDTQYF. CDR3 coding DNA: TGCGCCAGCAGCCAAGATGCGGGGTCGGCATTCACAGATACGCAGTATTTT.

The chain couples TRBV30 to TRBJ2-5; tentatively, D is TRBD1 (6 bases). CDR3 length: 18 amino acids. The germline V gene has CDR1 GTSNPN and CDR2 SVGIG (reference sequence). V dropped 7 bases and J dropped 3 bases, with 30 bases sitting between them. The CDR3 here is CASDETGDKDRLEETQYF. In nucleotides, the CDR3 is TGTGCCTCCGACGAGACCGGCGATAAAGACAGGTTGGAAGAGACCCAGTACTTC.

The chain carries TRBV19 and TRBJ1-2; no reliable D call. Looked up from germline, CDR1 is LNHDA and CDR2 is SQIVND (reference sequence). Trimming took off 4 bases at V and 3 bases at J, with 15 bases between the two ends. CDR3 length equals 15 residues. CDR3 protein: CASSTVREAYYGYTF. DNA for the CDR3: TGTGCCAGTAGTACCGTCCGGGAAGCCTACTATGGCTACACCTTC.

The rearrangement links TRBV7-3 to TRBJ2-6; no clear D gene. CDR1 SGHTA and CDR2 FQGTGA come from the germline V gene. The V end was cut by 5 bases, the J end by 1 base, with 6 bases between. This CDR3 is built from 14 residues. CDR3: CASSPVSGANVLTF. As DNA, the CDR3 is TGTGCCAGCAGCCCGGTGTCTGGGGCCAACGTCCTGACTTTC.

J is TRBJ2-4 and V is TRBV25-1; a weak D match, TRBD2 (6 bases). The CDR3 sequence is 15 residues long. The germline gives CDR1 MGHDK, CDR2 SYGVNS. The V end was cut by 3 bases, the J end by 1 base, with 10 bases between. As DNA, the CDR3 is TGTGCCAGCAGTGAGGGGGGTTCGGCCAAAAACATTCAGTACTTC. Its protein is CASSEGGSAKNIQYF.

The J gene is TRBJ1-2, the V gene TRBV12-3 or TRBV12-4; 8 bases fit TRBD1. Germline trimming cut 6 bases from V and 10 bases from J; bases unmatched to any gene: 10. The CDR3 consists of 13 residues. The CDR3 region is CASRPRQGSHYTF. The CDR3 coding sequence is TGTGCCAGCAGGCCTCGACAGGGGTCCCACTACACCTTC.

V usage is TRBV9 and J usage is TRBJ1-3; D might be TRBD1 (5 bases). CDR3 length: 18 residues. CDR1 and CDR2 (germline): SGDLS, YYNGEE. The V end was cut by 0 bases, the J end by 0 bases, with 16 bases between. The CDR3 DNA sequence: TGTGCCAGCAGCGTAGTAGGGACGGGAGAGAGCTCTGGAAACACCATATATTTT. It encodes CASSVVGTGESSGNTIYF. The whole variable domain, filled in from reference TRBV9 and TRBJ1-3, reads DSGVTQTPKHLITATGQRVTLRCSPRSGDLSVYWYQQSLDQGLQFLIQYYNGEERAKGNILERFSAQQFPDLHSELNLSSLELGDSALYFCASSVVGTGESSGNTIYFGEGSWLTVV.

There are a few counts of this clone. The rearrangement uses TRBV30 and TRBJ1-2, with D perhaps matching TRBD1 (5 bases). The germline V and J ends were trimmed by 0 bases and 8 bases, with 7 bases remaining between them. The CDR3 consists of 11 residues. Germline CDR1 GTSNPN, CDR2 SVGIG (reference sequence). CDR3 in DNA: TGTGCCTGGAGTGTCGGGGGGGGCTACACCTTC. This encodes CAWSVGGGYTF.

This clone occurred a few times. CDR3 sequence (DNA): TGTGCCAGCAGCCCCCAACCGGGAGGGAACGAGCAGTACTTC. This gives the protein CASSPQPGGNEQYF. This chain links TRBV16 with TRBJ2-7, with 8 positions matching TRBD2. This CDR3 comprises 14 residues. From germline, CDR1 is KGHSY and CDR2 FQNENV. Trimming at V came to 4 bases and at J to 5 bases, leaving 7 bases not matched to a gene.

The chain joins TRBV10-3 to TRBJ1-4, with D unresolved. The CDR3 covers 17 residues. Germline lookup yields CDR1 ENHRY and CDR2 SYGVKD. The V end lost 0 bases, the J end lost 8 bases, and 19 bases lay between the germline ends. The CDR3: CAISESRASGLWEKLFF. The CDR3 DNA is TGTGCCATCAGTGAGTCAAGGGCAAGTGGACTTTGGGAAAAACTGTTTTTT.

The sample holds one count of this clone. The genes are TRBV6-5 and TRBJ2-7; tentative D call: TRBD2 (6 bases). CDR1 and CDR2 (germline): MNHEY, SVGAGI. The CDR3 is 15 residues long. Between the trimmed V and J ends, which lost 10 bases and 3 bases, there was a span of 22 bases. DNA of the CDR3: TGTGCCACCCGGCCCGCGGTGCGGGGATTCTACGAGCAGTACTTC. It codes for CATRPAVRGFYEQYF.

This clone appeared once. V usage is TRBV10-3 and J usage is TRBJ1-2; D perhaps matches TRBD1 (5 bases). The CDR3 is made up of 13 amino acids. Deletions cut 8 bases from V and 8 bases from J, with 18 bases between. CDR1 is ENHRY, CDR2 SYGVKD, per germline. The CDR3 region is CAIQIGAGGGYTF. CDR3 DNA: TGTGCCATCCAAATAGGGGCGGGAGGAGGCTACACCTTC.

J is TRBJ1-1 and V is TRBV6-6; possibly TRBD1 for D (6 bases). Germline V gene lookup returns CDR1 MNHNY and CDR2 SVGAGI (reference sequence). The V and J ends lost 7 bases and 0 bases respectively, with 12 bases between them. The CDR3 length is 14 residues. The CDR3 DNA follows: TGTGCCAGCAACCGAGGACAGATGAACACTGAAGCTTTCTTT. Protein: CASNRGQMNTEAFF.

V and J are TRBV27 and TRBJ2-3; no definite D call. The CDR3 sequence is 15 residues long. The V and J ends lost 2 bases and 4 bases respectively, with 13 bases between them. Germline V gives CDR1 MNHEY, CDR2 SMNVEV (reference sequence). CDR3 in amino acids: CASSLTLVGADTQYF. The CDR3 nucleotides are TGTGCCAGCAGTTTAACGCTAGTCGGCGCAGATACGCAGTATTTT.

The rearrangement uses TRBV3-1 (or the pseudogene TRBV3-2) and TRBJ2-5, with 8 bases that match TRBD1. V dropped 4 bases and J dropped 5; count of bases not matched to a gene: 6. There are 14 residues in the CDR3. Looked up from germline, CDR1 is LGHDT and CDR2 is YNNKEL (reference sequence). The CDR3 sequence is CASSRTQGAETQYF. Here the CDR3 DNA reads TGTGCCAGCAGCCGGACCCAGGGGGCCGAGACCCAGTACTTC.

V is TRBV9 and J is TRBJ1-1, with D hard to call. The germline V gene encodes CDR1 SGDLS and CDR2 YYNGEE. The CDR3 has 16 amino acids. V dropped 4 bases and J dropped 6 bases, with 22 bases sitting between them. CDR3 amino acids: CASSPTRYAGWPEAFF. The CDR3 DNA follows: TGTGCCAGCAGCCCCACCCGTTACGCGGGTTGGCCTGAAGCTTTCTTT.

This clone came up a few times. This rearrangement joins TRBV7-8 to TRBJ1-5; tentatively, D is TRBD1 (6 bases). CDR3 length: 15 amino acids. Per the germline V gene, CDR1 is SGHVS and CDR2 is FQNEAQ. V was cut by 2 bases and J by 1 base, with 9 bases left in between. The CDR3 loop reads CASSLQGISNQPQHF. As DNA, the CDR3 is TGTGCCAGCAGCTTACAGGGGATCAGCAATCAGCCCCAGCATTTT.

The V and J genes are TRBV7-8 and TRBJ2-7; 7 bases agree with TRBD2. CDR1 is SGHVS, CDR2 FQNEAQ, per germline. This CDR3 has 15 amino acids. J was trimmed by 6 bases and V by 2 bases; bases with no gene match: 10. DNA for the CDR3: TGTGCCAGCAGCTTAATGCCTCGGCGGGAGCCCGAGCAGTACTTC. Translated, it gives CASSLMPRREPEQYF. The entire variable domain, with the rest obtained from reference TRBV7-8 and TRBJ2-7, is as follows: GAGVSQSPRYKVAKRGQDVALRCDPISGHVSLFWYQQALGQGPEFLTYFQNEAQLDKSGLPSDRFFAERPEGSVSTLKIQRTQQEDSAVYLCASSLMPRREPEQYFGPGTRLTVT.

V and J are TRBV15 and TRBJ2-7; 8 bases line up with TRBD2. V shed 2 bases and J 5 bases; nucleotides not matched to a gene: 8. CDR3 length equals 15 residues. Germline V gene data show CDR1 as LNHNV and CDR2 as YYDKDF (reference sequence). CDR3 amino acids: CATSRPGTRIDEQYF. The CDR3 bases are TGTGCCACCAGCAGACCCGGGACTAGAATTGACGAGCAGTACTTC.

The J gene is TRBJ1-1, the V gene TRBV28; D gene uncertain. This CDR3 is built from 15 residues. The V and J ends lost 6 bases and 4 bases respectively, with 18 bases between them. Germline assignment: CDR1 MDHEN and CDR2 SYDVKM. DNA of the CDR3: TGTGCCAGCAGGGTACACAGTCAAAGAGTCACTGAAGCTTTCTTT. Amino acid sequence: CASRVHSQRVTEAFF.

This chain links TRBV28 with TRBJ1-5; possibly TRBD1 for D (6 bases). The CDR3 loop spans 14 amino acids. V lost 4 bases to trimming and J lost 7 bases, with 14 bases between them. CDR1 is MDHEN, CDR2 SYDVKM, per germline. The CDR3 coding sequence is TGTGCCAGCAGTTCTGAGCACAGGGTACAGCCCCAGCATTTT. The encoded protein is CASSSEHRVQPQHF.